This TCR beta chain originates from a study of spatial heterogeneity in lung cancer. Study context: The authors sequenced available follow-up PBMC samples, taken a median of roughly 24 months after resection.

Noted time point: blood at routine non-recurrence follow-up after resection. From tumor, nontumor lung or frozen PBMC, whole RNA was taken unsorted for sequencing. From the 5' RACE reads, TCRdb called clonotypes with MiXCR, one entry per CDR3 protein. The sample holds more than 95,000 distinct CDR3 sequences, 12% seen once. CDR3 size: 11 residues. The V segment lost 4 bases and the J segment 7 bases; nucleotides outside the gene matches: 0. Germline V gives CDR1 LGHDT, CDR2 YNNKEL (reference sequence). This clonotype was observed at least ten times. The gene calls are TRBV3-1 and TRBJ2-7, with 8 bases aligning to TRBD1. This TCR was recovered from a male donor with early-stage non-small cell lung cancer. The source was PBMCs, collected at follow-up. The CDR3 sequence is CASSRQGEQYF. The DNA for the CDR3 is TGTGCCAGCAGCCGACAGGGGGAGCAGTACTTC.